This T cell receptor (beta chain) was sequenced for a study of neurological immune-mediated disorders. Synthesis of cDNA used 5'RACE (with 10-nucleotide random UMIs). TCRdb recomputed calls from the 5' RACE reads with MiXCR, one row per CDR3 protein. The sample shows about 55,000 distinct CDR3 sequences, 4% to 5.5% of them seen only once. This clonotype was recorded many times. V was pared by 3 bases and J by 4 bases, with 10 bases between. Germline V gene lookup returns CDR1 DFQATT and CDR2 SNEGSKA (reference sequence). CDR3 length: 12 residues. Sample: PBMCs. The gene calls are TRBV20-1 and TRBJ2-7; the D gene is possibly TRBD2 (6 bases). The sequence derives from a man over 45 with multiple sclerosis. CDR3 coding DNA: TGCAGTGCTAGGGACTACGGATACGAGCAGTACTTC. Amino acids: CSARDYGYEQYF.